This T cell receptor (beta chain) appears in the sequencing data of a study of CD8 T cells in Susac syndrome. The CDR3 is 16 residues long. Trimming stripped 0 bases from V and 3 bases from J, with 16 bases between. Germline V gene data show CDR1 as SQVTM and CDR2 as ANQGSEA. TEMRA cells were FACS-enriched, with CD8+ and CD4+ T cells isolated negatively. The authors reverse transcribed 0.5 to 1 ug RNA with random hexamers. One entry per CDR3 protein, called by TCRdb with MiXCR from the immunoSEQ multiplex PCR reads. The sample has some 180,000 distinct CDR3 sequences, about 95% seen once; the top ten hold 0.085% to 0.12%.

The source material was CD4+ T cells from PBMCs. This receptor was obtained from a human donor in good health. The rearrangement uses TRBV29-1 and TRBJ2-3; D may correspond to TRBD1 or TRBD2 (5 bases each). The CDR3 spells CSVEEGTVLLTDTQYF. Here the CDR3 DNA reads TGCAGCGTTGAAGAAGGGACCGTCCTACTTACAGATACGCAGTATTTT.